This T cell receptor (beta chain) was recovered during a study of blood T cell repertoires in COVID-19. In the authors' workflow: Researchers report that nucleated cell counts were estimated from reference gene primer amplification. Sequenced by immunoSEQ multiplex PCR; TCRdb stores in-frame clones only, minus some. The D gene and trimming were derived from the DNA, and the V and J assignments and clone size from that table. The sample lists 210,000 or so clones, around 75% occurring once. What was sequenced was peripheral blood. The receptor comes from a human donor in a cohort sampled during active COVID-19.

The CDR3 sequence: CASSYDTYGYTF. Written as DNA, the CDR3 is TGTGCCAGCAGCTACGACACATATGGCTACACCTTC. The chain has TRBV5-4 and TRBJ1-2; D call uncertain. Germline values: CDR1 SGHNT, CDR2 YYREEE (reference sequence). CDR3 length: 12 amino acids. Trimming removed 3 bases at V and 5 bases at J, with 8 bases between.